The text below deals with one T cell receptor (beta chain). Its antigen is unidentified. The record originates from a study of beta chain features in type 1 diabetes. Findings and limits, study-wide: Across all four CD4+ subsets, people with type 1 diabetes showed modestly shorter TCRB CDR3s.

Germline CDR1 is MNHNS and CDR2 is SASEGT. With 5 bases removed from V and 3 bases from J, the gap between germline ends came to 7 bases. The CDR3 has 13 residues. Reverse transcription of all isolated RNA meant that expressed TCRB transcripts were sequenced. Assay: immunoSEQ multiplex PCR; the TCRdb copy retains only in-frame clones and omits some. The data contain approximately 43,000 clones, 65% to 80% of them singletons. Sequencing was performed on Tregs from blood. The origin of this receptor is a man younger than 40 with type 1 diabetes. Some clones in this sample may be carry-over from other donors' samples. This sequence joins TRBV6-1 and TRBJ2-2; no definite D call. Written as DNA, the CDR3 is TGTGCCAGCAGTACCACACACACCGGGGAGCTGTTTTTT. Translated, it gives CASSTTHTGELFF.